This record covers a single T cell receptor beta chain. Its antigen is currently unknown. The sample comes from a study of T cell repertoires in cytomegalovirus infection. Study summary: Public TCR beta signatures marked donors with CMV infection and the matching HLA. Findings of the study overall: The ex vivo response was dominated by HLA-C-restricted CMV-specific TCR beta clonotypes. Accumulated public TCR beta family frequency recognized individuals carrying CMV together with the relevant HLA.

TCRdb re-analysed the reads in MiXCR, keeping a single row per CDR3 protein. There are roughly 760,000 distinct CDR3 sequences in the sample; 35% to 40% occur only once, and roughly 2.8% lies in the top ten. V was trimmed by 6 bases and J by 6 bases, leaving 11 bases between them. The CDR3 covers 13 residues. CDR1 and CDR2 (germline): ENHRY, SYGVKD. Sequencing input: PBMCs. The origin of this receptor is a human donor in good health (CMV status not recorded). Some clones in this sample may be carry-over from other donors' samples. The genes are TRBV10-3 and TRBJ2-2; tentatively, D is TRBD2 (5 bases). The CDR3: CAIRRAAAGELFF. In DNA form, the CDR3 reads TGTGCCATCAGGAGGGCTGCCGCCGGGGAGCTGTTTTTT.